The clone carrying this T cell receptor (beta chain) was observed at least ten times. What it binds is not known. Using its own MiXCR run on the 5' RACE reads, TCRdb lists one record per CDR3 protein. The sample yields just over 300,000 distinct CDR3 sequences, roughly 20% seen once. The entry originates in a study of CD8 T cells in ankylosing spondylitis. This CDR3 is 15 amino acids long. J was trimmed by 2 bases and V by 6 bases; bases with no gene match: 9. Study-level results: Those disease-linked clones were CD8+; they were also relatively rare in peripheral blood. A TCR beta motif made of fewer than 10 highly homologous variants seemed typical of ankylosing spondylitis blood. Past studies reported some motif variants in reactive arthritis synovial fluid and blood.

The material sequenced was blood, either unsorted or a sorted T cell fraction (not recorded which). This chain connects TRBV12-3 or TRBV12-4 to TRBJ1-1; TRBD1 agrees at 7 bases. The sequence derives from a female donor with ankylosing spondylitis or in good health (not recorded which). CDR3 loop: CASSPRQGSNTEAFF. DNA for the CDR3: TGTGCCAGCAGCCCGAGACAGGGCTCTAACACTGAAGCTTTCTTT.